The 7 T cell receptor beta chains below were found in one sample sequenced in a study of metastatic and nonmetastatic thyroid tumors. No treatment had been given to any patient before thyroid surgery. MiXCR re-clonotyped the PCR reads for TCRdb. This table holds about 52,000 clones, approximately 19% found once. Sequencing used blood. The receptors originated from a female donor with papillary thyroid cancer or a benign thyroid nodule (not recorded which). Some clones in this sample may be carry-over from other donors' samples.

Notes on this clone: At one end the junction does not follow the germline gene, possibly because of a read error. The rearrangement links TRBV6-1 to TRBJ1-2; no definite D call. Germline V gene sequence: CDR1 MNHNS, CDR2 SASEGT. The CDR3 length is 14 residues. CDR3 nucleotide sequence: TGTGCCAGCAAAGAAGGTGGGTCCAACTATCGCTACACCTTC. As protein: CASKEGGSNYRYTF.

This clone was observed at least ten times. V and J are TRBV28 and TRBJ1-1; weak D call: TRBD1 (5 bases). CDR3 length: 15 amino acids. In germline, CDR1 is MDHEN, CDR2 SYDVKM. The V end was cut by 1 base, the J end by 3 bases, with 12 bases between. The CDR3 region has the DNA TGTGCCAGCAGTTTATCATCGGTAGGGGACACTGAAGCTTTCTTT. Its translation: CASSLSSVGDTEAFF.

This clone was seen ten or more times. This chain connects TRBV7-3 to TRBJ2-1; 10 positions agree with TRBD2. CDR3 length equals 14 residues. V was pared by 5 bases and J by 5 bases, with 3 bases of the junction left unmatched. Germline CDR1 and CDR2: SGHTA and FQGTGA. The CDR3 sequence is CASSDGLADNEQFF. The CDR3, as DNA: TGTGCCAGCAGCGATGGACTAGCGGACAATGAGCAGTTCTTC.

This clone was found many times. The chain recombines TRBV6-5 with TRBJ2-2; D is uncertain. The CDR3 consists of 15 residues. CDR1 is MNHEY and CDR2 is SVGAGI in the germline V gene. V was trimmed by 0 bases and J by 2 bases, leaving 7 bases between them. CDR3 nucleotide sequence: TGTGCCAGCAGTTACTCCCCCGATAACACCGGGGAGCTGTTTTTT. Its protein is CASSYSPDNTGELFF.

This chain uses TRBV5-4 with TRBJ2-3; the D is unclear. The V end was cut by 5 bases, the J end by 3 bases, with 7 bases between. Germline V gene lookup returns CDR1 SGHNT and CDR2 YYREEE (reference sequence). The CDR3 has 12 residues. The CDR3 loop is CASSFRTDTQYF. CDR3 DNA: TGTGCCAGCAGTTTCAGAACAGATACGCAGTATTTT.

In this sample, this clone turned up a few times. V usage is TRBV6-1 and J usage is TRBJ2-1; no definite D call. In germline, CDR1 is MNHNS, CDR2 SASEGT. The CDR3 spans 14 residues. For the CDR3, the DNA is TGTGAAGGCAGTTCCTTGGACTCCTACAATGAGCAGTTCTTC. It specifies CEGSSLDSYNEQFF.

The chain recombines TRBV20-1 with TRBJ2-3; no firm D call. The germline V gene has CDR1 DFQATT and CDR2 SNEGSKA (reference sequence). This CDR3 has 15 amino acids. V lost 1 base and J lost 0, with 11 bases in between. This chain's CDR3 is CSARAYMSSTDTQYF. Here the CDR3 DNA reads TGCAGTGCTAGAGCATATATGTCTAGCACAGATACGCAGTATTTT.